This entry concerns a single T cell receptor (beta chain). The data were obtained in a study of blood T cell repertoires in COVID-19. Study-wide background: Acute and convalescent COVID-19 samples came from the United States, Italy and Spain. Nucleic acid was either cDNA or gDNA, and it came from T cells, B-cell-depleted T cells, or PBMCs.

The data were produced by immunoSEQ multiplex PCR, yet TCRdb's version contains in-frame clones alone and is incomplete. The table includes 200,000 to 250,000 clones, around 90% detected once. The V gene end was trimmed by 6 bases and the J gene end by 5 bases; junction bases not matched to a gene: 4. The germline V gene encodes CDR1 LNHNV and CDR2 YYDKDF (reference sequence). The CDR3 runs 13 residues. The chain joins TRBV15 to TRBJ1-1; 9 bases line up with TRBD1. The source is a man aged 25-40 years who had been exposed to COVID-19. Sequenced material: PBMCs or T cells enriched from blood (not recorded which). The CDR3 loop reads CATRDRGQTEAFF. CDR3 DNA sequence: TGTGCCACCAGGGACAGGGGCCAGACTGAAGCTTTCTTT.